The 22 T cell receptor beta chains in this list originate from one sample, sequenced in a study of cytomegalovirus exposure and HLA in healthy donors. With 60 Vbeta and 13 Jbeta primers, the PCR was carried out. TCRdb's table, derived via immunoSEQ multiplex PCR, lists solely in-frame clones and lacks some. This table has 200,000 or so clones, 84% appearing once. Sequenced sample: PBMCs. The receptors derive from a boy younger than 18 in good health and CMV-seronegative.

The CDR3 loop is CASSRIPDPTEGGNNYGYTF. In nucleotides, the CDR3 is TGTGCCAGCAGCAGAATCCCGGACCCGACGGAGGGAGGTAATAACTATGGCTACACCTTC. The chain is built from TRBV21-1 and TRBJ1-2. TRBV21-1 is reported as a pseudogene. The CDR3 sequence is 20 residues long.

The chain employs TRBV4-1 and TRBJ2-5, with no clear D. The last part of the DNA fits TRBJ2-7 better; the J call may be wrong. The germline V gene encodes CDR1 MGHRA and CDR2 YSYEKL. CDR3 length: 15 residues. The chain's CDR3 is CASSQVPASSYEQYF. The CDR3 DNA is TGCGCCAGCAGCCAAGTTCCCGCTAGCTCCTACGAGCAGTACTTC.

The chain is built from TRBV5-1 and TRBJ2-7, with TRBD1 matching 9 bases. The CDR3 has 15 residues. V lost 0 bases and J lost 1; bases outside the gene matches: 2. In germline, CDR1 is SGHRS, CDR2 YFSETQ. The CDR3 is CASSLEGTGSYEQYF. The DNA for the CDR3 is TGCGCCAGCAGCTTGGAAGGGACAGGGTCCTACGAGCAGTACTTC.

As for this clone: Other DNA sequences of this sample code for an identical CDR3. The CDR3 protein is CASSLPGLAGMQQETQYF. In nucleotides, the CDR3 is TGTGCCAGCAGCCTGCCGGGACTAGCGGGAATGCAACAAGAGACCCAGTACTTC. This chain connects TRBV5-6 to TRBJ2-5; 13 bases line up with TRBD2. The germline V gene has CDR1 SGHDT and CDR2 YYEEEE. V lost 4 bases to trimming and J lost 2 bases; unmatched junction nucleotides: 11. CDR3 length equals 18 residues.

The chain is built from TRBV19 and TRBJ1-5; no firm D call. The CDR3 runs 17 residues. Trimming removed 3 bases at V and 6 bases at J, with 21 bases between. Germline CDR1 LNHDA, CDR2 SQIVND (reference sequence). CDR3 region: CASSIRASGSAGQPQHF. CDR3 sequence (DNA): TGTGCCAGTAGTATTCGGGCCAGTGGGTCAGCGGGTCAGCCCCAGCATTTT.

The chain couples TRBV30 to TRBJ2-1, with D perhaps matching TRBD1 (5 bases). V was shortened by 0 bases and J by 9 bases, with 15 bases between the two germline ends. The CDR3 contains 14 residues. Germline CDR1 and CDR2: GTSNPN and SVGIG (reference sequence). The CDR3 sequence is CAWSVGSRDGEQFF. The CDR3 DNA sequence: TGTGCCTGGAGTGTGGGTAGCAGGGATGGTGAGCAGTTCTTC.

This chain links TRBV10-1 with TRBJ1-1, with 7 bases that match TRBD1. Germline lookup yields CDR1 WNHNN and CDR2 SYGVQD (reference sequence). V was pared by 11 bases and J by 7 bases, with 10 bases of the junction left unmatched. The CDR3 covers 12 residues. CDR3 bases: TGCGCCGTCGACTCAGGGGGTGTTGAAGCTTTCTTT. As protein: CAVDSGGVEAFF.

V and J are TRBV4-1 and TRBJ1-2; 7 bases are shared with TRBD1. This CDR3 region has 15 residues. Germline V gives CDR1 MGHRA, CDR2 YSYEKL. V dropped 2 bases and J dropped 8; count of bases not matched to a gene: 11. The CDR3 nucleotides are TGCGCCAGCAGCCAACCCGGGACAGCCTCGTGGGGCTACACCTTC. It is translated as CASSQPGTASWGYTF.

The CDR3 nucleotides are TGTGCCATCAGCTCCGGGAACAATGAGCAGTTCTTC. Its protein is CAISSGNNEQFF. V gene TRBV10-3 combines with J gene TRBJ2-1, with D perhaps TRBD2 (5 bases). The germline gives CDR1 ENHRY, CDR2 SYGVKD. This CDR3 spans 12 amino acids. Trimming stripped 6 bases from V and 5 bases from J, with 8 bases between.

A few counts support this clone. In DNA form, the CDR3 reads TGTGCCAGCAGCGTTGGACAGGGGGCCTACGAGCAGTACTTC. It encodes CASSVGQGAYEQYF. The rearrangement joins TRBV9 to TRBJ2-5, with 10 bases fitting TRBD1. The last part of the DNA fits TRBJ2-7 better; the J call may be wrong. This CDR3 has 14 residues. Germline V gives CDR1 SGDLS, CDR2 YYNGEE.

V gene TRBV27 combines with J gene TRBJ1-2; D is perhaps TRBD1 (5 bases). The germline gives CDR1 MNHEY, CDR2 SMNVEV (reference sequence). With 3 bases removed from V and 2 bases from J, the gap between germline ends came to 10 bases. This CDR3 contains 14 residues. CDR3 protein: CASSFRGGNYGYTF. The CDR3 DNA reads TGTGCCAGCAGTTTCCGGGGGGGAAACTATGGCTACACCTTC.

The chain uses TRBV5-4 and TRBJ2-7; 14 nucleotides agree with TRBD2. The CDR3 is 16 amino acids. V gave up 0 bases and J gave up 4 bases; unmatched junction bases: 3. The germline gives CDR1 SGHNT, CDR2 YYREEE (reference sequence). The CDR3 DNA is TGTGCCAGCAGCTTGGATGGGACTAGCGGGAGTTACGAGCAGTACTTC. Encoded protein: CASSLDGTSGSYEQYF.

This clone was observed once. The chain employs TRBV9 and TRBJ1-2; 7 bases line up with TRBD1. V was clipped by 3 bases and J by 5 bases; unmatched bases: 16. The CDR3 has 17 residues. Looked up from germline, CDR1 is SGDLS and CDR2 is YYNGEE. DNA of the CDR3: TGTGCCAGCAGCGCCCGACAGGGCGCTCACGGGCCGTATGGCTACACCTTC. This encodes CASSARQGAHGPYGYTF.

The sample holds a few counts of this clone. The DNA of the CDR3 is TGTGCCAGCAGAGTTTTCGATTACGGGAGGTCGGGAAGACGCCTGTTTTTT. The encoded protein is CASRVFDYGRSGRRLFF. V gene TRBV28 combines with J gene TRBJ1-4; D is ambiguous. Germline-derived CDR1 and CDR2 are MDHEN and SYDVKM. Trimming removed 6 bases at V and 14 bases at J, with 31 bases between. The CDR3 covers 17 residues.

The chain combines TRBV30 with TRBJ2-5, with D perhaps TRBD2 (6 bases). The germline V gene has CDR1 GTSNPN and CDR2 SVGIG (reference sequence). The CDR3 totals 14 residues. The V end lost 0 bases, the J end lost 5 bases, and 13 bases lay between the germline ends. The CDR3 DNA follows: TGTGCCTGGAGTGTACGCGGGGTCTCGGAGACCCAGTACTTC. Protein sequence: CAWSVRGVSETQYF.

This clone has just one count. The genes are TRBV4-3 and TRBJ2-7, with D unclear. Germline V lookup: CDR1 LGHNA, CDR2 YSLEER. The CDR3 is 15 residues long. V was clipped by 1 base and J by 4 bases, with 14 bases between them. As DNA, the CDR3 is TGCGCCAGCAGCCAAGGGGTGGCAACAGCTTACGAGCAGTACTTC. This sequence encodes CASSQGVATAYEQYF.

The J gene is TRBJ1-1, the V gene TRBV19; D gene ambiguous. Germline loops: CDR1 LNHDA, CDR2 SQIVND (reference sequence). The CDR3 is 14 residues long. Trimming pared 3 bases from V and 5 bases from J, leaving 13 bases between. CDR3 bases: TGTGCCAGTAGTATCGCAGGTTATTCGACTGAAGCTTTCTTT. Protein product: CASSIAGYSTEAFF.

The chain links TRBV2 to TRBJ2-7; D may be TRBD2 (5 bases). The CDR3 spans 12 residues. The germline V gene has CDR1 SNHLY and CDR2 FYNNEI. Trimming took off 7 bases at V and 1 base at J, with 8 bases between the two ends. The CDR3 region is CASKRGSYEQYF. As DNA, the CDR3 is TGTGCCAGCAAACGGGGATCCTACGAGCAGTACTTC.

V usage is TRBV5-1 and J usage is TRBJ2-1, with 11 bases lining up with TRBD2. The CDR3 spans 18 residues. J gave up 8 bases and V 2 bases, and 15 bases lay outside the gene matches. Germline assignment: CDR1 SGHRS and CDR2 YFSETQ. CDR3 region: CASSLSGYTSGSIDEQFF. The CDR3 DNA reads as TGCGCCAGCAGCTTATCAGGGTACACTAGCGGGAGTATAGATGAGCAGTTCTTC.

This clone is a singleton in its sample. One end of the junction varies from germline; a read error may be responsible. This chain joins TRBV7-9 and TRBJ1-1, with 7 bases aligning to TRBD1. Germline CDR1 SEHNR, CDR2 FQNEAQ (reference sequence). The length of the CDR3 is 15 residues. The CDR3 DNA is TGTTCCAGCAGCTTAGAAGGGACAGCTAACACTGAAGCTTTCTTT. It yields the protein CSSSLEGTANTEAFF.

V usage is TRBV28 and J usage is TRBJ1-5; 7 nucleotides align to TRBD1. The germline gives CDR1 MDHEN, CDR2 SYDVKM. This CDR3 spans 13 amino acids. V lost 8 bases to trimming and J lost 6 bases; unmatched junction nucleotides: 7. The CDR3: CASRSTGVQPQHF. The DNA for the CDR3 is TGTGCCAGCCGTTCTACAGGGGTTCAGCCCCAGCATTTT.

The chain joins TRBV7-3 to TRBJ1-1; a weak D match, TRBD1 (5 bases). CDR3 length: 14 amino acids. Trimming took 2 bases from V and 2 from J, leaving 9 bases between them. Germline V gene data show CDR1 as SGHTA and CDR2 as FQGTGA. DNA for the CDR3: TGTGCCAGCAGCTTAGGACACTCCAACACTGAAGCTTTCTTT. It translates to CASSLGHSNTEAFF. Using reference TRBV7-3 and TRBJ1-1 for the parts outside the CDR3, the full variable domain is GAGVSQTPSNKVTEKGKYVELRCDPISGHTALYWYRQSLGQGPEFLIYFQGTGAADDSGLPNDRFFAVRPEGSVSTLKIQRTERGDSAVYLCASSLGHSNTEAFFGQGTRLTVV.